This TCR beta chain was captured in a study of shared clonotypes between healthy human individuals. Per the original data handling: Junction-only sequences without quality scores came from ImmunoSEQ, so filtering differed. Assay used: immunoSEQ multiplex PCR; TCRdb lists only in-frame clones, some missing. V and J calls plus clone size are reproduced from that table; the DNA served to infer D and trimming. The repertoire holds roughly 2,500,000 clones, with more than 85% as singletons. General study findings and limits: Shared clonotypes across all four donors exceeded non-shared ones in generation probability.

A remark on this clone: Antigen unknown. Other DNA sequences in this sample translate to the same CDR3.

The donor population consisted of healthy HIV-negative adults with no recent acute infections or vaccinations. The split of CD4+ cells yielded CD45RA+ naive and CD45RA-negative memory subsets. The CDR3 is made up of 13 amino acids. Germline CDR1 and CDR2: ENHRY and SYGVKD. The germline V and J ends were trimmed by 2 bases and 2 bases, with 6 bases remaining between them. This clonotype was sampled from a man aged 18 to 30 in good health. Some clones in this sample may be carry-over from other donors' samples. The V call is TRBV10-3, the J call TRBJ2-5; D not resolved. The sample taken for sequencing was naive CD4+ T cells from PBMCs. Subset given: CD45RA+ positively selected. The CDR3 here is CAISENRQETQYF. DNA of the CDR3: TGTGCCATCAGTGAGAACAGACAAGAGACCCAGTACTTC.